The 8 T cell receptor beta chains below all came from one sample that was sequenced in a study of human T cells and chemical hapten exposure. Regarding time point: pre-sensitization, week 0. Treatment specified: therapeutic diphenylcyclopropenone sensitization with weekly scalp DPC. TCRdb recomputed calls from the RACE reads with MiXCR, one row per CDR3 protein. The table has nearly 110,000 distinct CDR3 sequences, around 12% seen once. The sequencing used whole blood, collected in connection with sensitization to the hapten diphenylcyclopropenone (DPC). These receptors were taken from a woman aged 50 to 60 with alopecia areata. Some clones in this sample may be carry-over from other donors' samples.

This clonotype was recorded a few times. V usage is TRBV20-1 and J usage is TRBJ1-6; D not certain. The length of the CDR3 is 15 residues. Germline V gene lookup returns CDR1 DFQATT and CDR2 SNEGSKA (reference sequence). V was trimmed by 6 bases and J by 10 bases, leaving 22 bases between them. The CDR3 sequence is CSAPSGPSFRSPLHF. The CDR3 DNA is TGCAGTGCCCCGTCAGGACCGTCGTTTAGGTCACCCCTCCACTTT.

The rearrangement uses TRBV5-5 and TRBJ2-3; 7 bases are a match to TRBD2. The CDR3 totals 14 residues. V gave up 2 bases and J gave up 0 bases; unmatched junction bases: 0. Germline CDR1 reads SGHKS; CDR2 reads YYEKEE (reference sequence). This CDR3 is CASSLLASTDTQYF. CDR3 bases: TGTGCCAGCAGCTTACTAGCGAGCACAGATACGCAGTATTTT.

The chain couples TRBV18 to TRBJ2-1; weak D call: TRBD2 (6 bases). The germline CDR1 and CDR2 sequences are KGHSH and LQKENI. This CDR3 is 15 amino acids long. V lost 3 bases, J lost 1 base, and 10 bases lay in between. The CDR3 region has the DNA TGTGCCAGCTCACCCCTTGCGGGGTCCTACAATGAGCAGTTCTTC. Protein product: CASSPLAGSYNEQFF.

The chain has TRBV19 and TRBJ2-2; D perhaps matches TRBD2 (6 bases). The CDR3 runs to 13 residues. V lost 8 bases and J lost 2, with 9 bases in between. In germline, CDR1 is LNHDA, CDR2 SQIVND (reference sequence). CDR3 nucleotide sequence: TGTGCCAGTGGGGGACTTAACACCGGGGAGCTGTTTTTT. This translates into CASGGLNTGELFF. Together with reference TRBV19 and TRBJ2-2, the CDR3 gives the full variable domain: DGGITQSPKYLFRKEGQNVTLSCEQNLNHDAMYWYRQDPGQGLRLIYYSQIVNDFQKGDIAEGYSVSREKKESFPLTVTSAQKNPTAFYLCASGGLNTGELFFGEGSRLTVL.

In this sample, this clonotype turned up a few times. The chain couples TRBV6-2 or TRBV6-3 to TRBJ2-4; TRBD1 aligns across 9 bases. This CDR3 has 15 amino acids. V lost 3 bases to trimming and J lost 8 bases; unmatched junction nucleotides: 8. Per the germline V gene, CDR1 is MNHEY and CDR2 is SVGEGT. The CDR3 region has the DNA TGTGCCAGCAGTTATTCTCAGGACAGGGGAGACATTCAGTACTTC. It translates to CASSYSQDRGDIQYF.

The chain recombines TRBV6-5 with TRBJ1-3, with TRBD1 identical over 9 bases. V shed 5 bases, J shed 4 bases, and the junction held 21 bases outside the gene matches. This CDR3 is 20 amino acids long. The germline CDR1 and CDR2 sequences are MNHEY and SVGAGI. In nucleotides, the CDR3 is TGTGCCAGCAGTACAACAGGGGGCGTAAGGCCCACCTTTGGAGGAAACACCATATATTTT. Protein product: CASSTTGGVRPTFGGNTIYF.

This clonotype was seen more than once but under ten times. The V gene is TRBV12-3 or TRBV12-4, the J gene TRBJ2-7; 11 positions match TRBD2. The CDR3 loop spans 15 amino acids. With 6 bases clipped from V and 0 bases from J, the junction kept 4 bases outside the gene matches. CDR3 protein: CASSPGLAGSYEQYF. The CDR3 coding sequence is TGTGCCAGCAGCCCCGGACTAGCGGGCTCCTACGAGCAGTACTTC.

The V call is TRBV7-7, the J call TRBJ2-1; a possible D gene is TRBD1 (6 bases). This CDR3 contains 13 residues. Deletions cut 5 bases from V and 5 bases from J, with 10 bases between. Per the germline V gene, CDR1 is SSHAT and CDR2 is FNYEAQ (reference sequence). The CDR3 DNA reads TGTGCCAGCAGCCGCGACAGGAACAATGAGCAGTTCTTC. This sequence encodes CASSRDRNNEQFF.